This TCR beta chain was identified in a study of Ad26.COV2.S vaccination and SARS-CoV-2 variants. Using immunoSEQ multiplex PCR, the repertoire was profiled, and TCRdb retains in-frame clones only, with some absent. This table has roughly 700,000 clones, more than 80% appearing once. Sample treatment: 19 received Ad26.COV2.S at low or high dose, single or two shots; about 5 received placebo; per-sample allocation not given. Sampling occurred on day 63 after the first vaccine or placebo injection. There are 21 residues in the CDR3. V was pared by 2 bases and J by 3 bases, with 20 bases of the junction left unmatched. In this sample, this clone turned up once.

The chain is built from TRBV23-1 and TRBJ2-4, with 9 bases identical to TRBD2. TRBV23-1 is an ORF, and what it does is uncertain. The sequencing used peripheral blood, collected in a trial of Ad26.COV2.S vaccine versus placebo. This receptor was taken from a person between 18 and 65 years old who received the Ad26.COV2.S COVID-19 vaccine or a placebo. CDR3 region: CASSQLFPGLAIELGKNIQYF. The DNA for the CDR3 is TGCGCCAGCAGTCAACTTTTCCCGGGACTAGCAATAGAGTTGGGCAAAAACATTCAGTACTTC.